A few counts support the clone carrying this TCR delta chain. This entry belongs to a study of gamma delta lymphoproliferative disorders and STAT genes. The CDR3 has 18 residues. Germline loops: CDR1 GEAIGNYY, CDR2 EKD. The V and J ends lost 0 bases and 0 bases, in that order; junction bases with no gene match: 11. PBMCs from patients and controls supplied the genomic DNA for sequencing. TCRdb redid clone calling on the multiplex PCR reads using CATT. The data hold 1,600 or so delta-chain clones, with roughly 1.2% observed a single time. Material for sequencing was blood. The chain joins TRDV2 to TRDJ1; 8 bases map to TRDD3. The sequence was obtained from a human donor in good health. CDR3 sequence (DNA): TGTGCCTGTGACACCTTAAAGGGGATACCCACGTACACCGATAAACTCATCTTT. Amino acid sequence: CACDTLKGIPTYTDKLIF.